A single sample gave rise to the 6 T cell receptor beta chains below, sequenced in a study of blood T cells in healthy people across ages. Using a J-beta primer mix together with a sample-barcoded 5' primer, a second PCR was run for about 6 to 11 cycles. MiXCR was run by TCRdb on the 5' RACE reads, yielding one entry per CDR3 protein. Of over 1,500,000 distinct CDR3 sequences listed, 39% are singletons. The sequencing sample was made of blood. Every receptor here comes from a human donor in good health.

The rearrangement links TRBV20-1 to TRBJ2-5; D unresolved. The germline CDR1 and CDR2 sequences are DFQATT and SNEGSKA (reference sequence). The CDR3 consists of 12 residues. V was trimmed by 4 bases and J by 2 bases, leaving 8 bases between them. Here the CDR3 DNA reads TGCAGTGCTACAATGCAACAAGAGACCCAGTACTTC. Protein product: CSATMQQETQYF.

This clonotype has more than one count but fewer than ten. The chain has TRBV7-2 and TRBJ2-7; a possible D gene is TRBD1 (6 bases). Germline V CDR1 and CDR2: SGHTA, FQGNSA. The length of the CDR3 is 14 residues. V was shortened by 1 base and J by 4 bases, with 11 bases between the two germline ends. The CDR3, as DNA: TGTGCCAGCAGCTTAGGGGGACACAAATACGAGCAGTACTTC. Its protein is CASSLGGHKYEQYF.

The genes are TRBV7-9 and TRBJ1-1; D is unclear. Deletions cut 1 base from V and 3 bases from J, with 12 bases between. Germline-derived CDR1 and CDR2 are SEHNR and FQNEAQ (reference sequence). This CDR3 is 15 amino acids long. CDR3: CASSLDRWGDTEAFF. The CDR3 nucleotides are TGTGCCAGCAGCTTAGACAGATGGGGAGACACTGAAGCTTTCTTT.

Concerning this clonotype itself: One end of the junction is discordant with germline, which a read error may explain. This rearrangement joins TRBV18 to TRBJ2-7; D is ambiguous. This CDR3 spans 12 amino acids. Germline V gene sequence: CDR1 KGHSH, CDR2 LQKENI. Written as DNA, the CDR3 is TGTGCCGGCTCACCGAGCTCCTACGAGCAGTACTTC. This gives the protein CAGSPSSYEQYF.

The chain's CDR3 is CASSAERLGQPQHF. The DNA for the CDR3 is TGTGCCAGCAGCGCAGAGAGACTCGGTCAGCCCCAGCATTTT. V and J are TRBV7-2 and TRBJ1-5; the D is unclear. V dropped 5 bases and J dropped 6 bases, with 14 bases sitting between them. The CDR3 consists of 14 residues. The germline V gene encodes CDR1 SGHTA and CDR2 FQGNSA.

CDR3 sequence: CASSEVRASGGADTQYF. In DNA form, the CDR3 reads TGTGCCAGCAGTGAAGTGCGTGCTAGCGGGGGGGCCGATACGCAGTATTTT. J is TRBJ2-3 and V is TRBV25-1, with TRBD2 identical over 12 bases. The CDR3 length is 17 residues. Germline values: CDR1 MGHDK, CDR2 SYGVNS. Unmatched junction bases numbered 9, after V lost 2 bases and J lost 6 bases.